This T cell receptor (beta chain) came from a study of shared clonotypes between healthy human individuals. Study-level information: The study used three CD4 naive, three CD4 memory, two CD8 naive and one CD8 memory plate per donor.

Assay: immunoSEQ multiplex PCR; the TCRdb copy retains only in-frame clones and omits some. The sample includes 2,500,000 or so clones, 90% to 95% seen only once; the top ten take roughly 0.36%. Comments on this clone: Its specificity is unknown.

CD45RA+ naive and CD45RA-negative memory subsets were separated from CD4+ cells. This CDR3 has 13 amino acids. Trimming took 8 bases from V and 5 from J, leaving 15 bases between them. General observations from the study: Clonotypes shared by all four sorted-subset donors had higher generation probabilities than non-shared clonotypes.

The chain is built from TRBV23-1 and TRBJ1-2, with D possibly TRBD1 on 6 matching bases. TRBV23-1 qualifies as an ORF whose function is uncertain. This TCR was recovered from a man between 18 and 29 years old in good health. Some clones in this sample may be carry-over from other donors' samples. The sample consisted of naive CD4+ T cells from PBMCs. The subset is: CD45RA+ positively selected. The CDR3 here is CASGGGQAYGYTF. CDR3 bases: TGCGCCAGCGGAGGGGGGCAGGCATATGGCTACACCTTC.